The 16 T cell receptor beta chains below were found in one sample sequenced in a study of monozygotic twins with cystic fibrosis. Using immunoSEQ multiplex PCR, the repertoire was profiled, and TCRdb retains in-frame clones only, with some absent. The table has 20,000 to 30,000 clones, 96% seen once. The sample consisted of blood. These receptors originate from a girl aged 2 to 9 with cystic fibrosis.

The CDR3 coding sequence is TGTGCCAGCAGCTCGTCGGGGACGAACACCGGGGAGCTGTTTTTT. This codes for CASSSSGTNTGELFF. This chain joins TRBV11-3 and TRBJ2-2, with a weak D call TRBD2 (5 bases). This CDR3 contains 15 residues. The germline gives CDR1 SGHNT, CDR2 YENEEA. The V and J ends lost 4 bases and 0 bases respectively, with 9 bases between them. Complete variable domain (other parts from reference TRBV11-3 and TRBJ2-2): EAGVVQSPRYKIIEKKQPVAFWCNPISGHNTLYWYLQNLGQGPELLIRYENEEAVDDSQLPKDRFSAERLKGVDSTLKIQPAELGDSAVYLCASSSSGTNTGELFFGEGSRLTVL.

The chain links TRBV29-1 to TRBJ2-1; D gene unclear. Germline values: CDR1 SQVTM, CDR2 ANQGSEA. The CDR3 length is 13 residues. Trimming removed 2 bases at V and 4 bases at J, with 9 bases between. CDR3 in DNA: TGCAGCGTTGAAAAGGGTGCTTACAATGAGCAGTTCTTC. Protein sequence: CSVEKGAYNEQFF.

The chain is built from TRBV2 and TRBJ2-3; TRBD2 aligns across 10 bases. The CDR3 runs to 16 residues. Germline lookup yields CDR1 SNHLY and CDR2 FYNNEI. V trimming: 7 bases; J trimming: 3 bases; junction bases outside the gene matches: 10. The CDR3 loop is CASKRTSGAGTDTQYF. CDR3 nucleotide sequence: TGTGCCAGCAAGCGGACTAGCGGAGCGGGGACAGATACGCAGTATTTT.

V and J are TRBV27 and TRBJ2-4; D possibly corresponds to TRBD2 (5 bases). Trimming removed 5 bases at V and 6 bases at J, with 17 bases between. The CDR3 sequence is 15 residues long. In germline, CDR1 is MNHEY, CDR2 SMNVEV (reference sequence). CDR3 loop: CASSLGLPGLNIQYF. CDR3 DNA: TGTGCCAGCAGTCTCGGACTCCCCGGATTAAACATTCAGTACTTC.

The rearrangement uses TRBV15 and TRBJ2-7; D is uncertain. Germline V gene lookup returns CDR1 LNHNV and CDR2 YYDKDF (reference sequence). The CDR3 is 15 amino acids. V shed 1 base and J shed 0 bases, with 10 bases lying between them. The CDR3 sequence: CATSRAEDGSYEQYF. As DNA, the CDR3 is TGTGCCACCAGCAGAGCAGAGGACGGCTCCTACGAGCAGTACTTC.

CDR3 sequence reads: CASSQGAGVNYGYTF. DNA of the CDR3: TGTGCCAGCAGCCAAGGGGCTGGAGTTAACTATGGCTACACCTTC. The V and J genes are TRBV4-2 and TRBJ1-2; D remains unclear. Deletions cut 1 base from V and 1 base from J, with 10 bases between. CDR1 and CDR2 from the germline V gene are LGHNA and YNFKEQ. The CDR3 sequence is 15 residues long.

The V call is TRBV19, the J call TRBJ2-1; D is unclear. V was clipped by 3 bases and J by 6 bases, with 15 bases between them. This CDR3 spans 15 amino acids. CDR1 is LNHDA, CDR2 SQIVND, per germline (reference sequence). In nucleotides, the CDR3 is TGTGCCAGTAGTATGTTGGTGCTTGTAGGCAATGAGCAGTTCTTC. This gives the protein CASSMLVLVGNEQFF.

This chain connects TRBV5-1 to TRBJ2-1; TRBD2 matches at 7 bases. J was trimmed by 3 bases and V by 4 bases; bases with no gene match: 7. Looked up from germline, CDR1 is SGHRS and CDR2 is YFSETQ. The CDR3 runs to 15 residues. The CDR3: CASSPNTGGYNEQFF. CDR3 DNA sequence: TGCGCCAGCAGCCCTAATACGGGGGGCTACAATGAGCAGTTCTTC.

The CDR3 here is CASNRQPGDEQYF. CDR3 sequence (DNA): TGTGCCAGCAATCGACAGCCGGGGGACGAGCAGTACTTC. The chain joins TRBV2 to TRBJ2-7; D may be TRBD2 (6 bases). Looked up from germline, CDR1 is SNHLY and CDR2 is FYNNEI. The CDR3 extends over 13 amino acids. V was shortened by 7 bases and J by 5 bases, with 15 bases between the two germline ends.

This chain connects TRBV27 to TRBJ1-1; TRBD1 might be the D (5 bases). The germline CDR1 and CDR2 sequences are MNHEY and SMNVEV (reference sequence). Trimming took off 3 bases at V and 3 bases at J, with 14 bases between the two ends. The CDR3 spans 15 residues. The CDR3 DNA reads as TGTGCCAGCAGTTTTCTGGGCAGGGTGTACACTGAAGCTTTCTTT. Amino acid sequence: CASSFLGRVYTEAFF.

V and J are TRBV10-3 and TRBJ2-3; TRBD2 matches 10 bases. The junction had 1 base not matched to a gene; V was cut back by 4 bases and J by 0 bases. This CDR3 has 15 residues. The germline V gene encodes CDR1 ENHRY and CDR2 SYGVKD. CDR3 nucleotides: TGTGCCATCAGTGTAGCGGGAGGCAGCACAGATACGCAGTATTTT. Amino acids: CAISVAGGSTDTQYF.

This rearrangement joins TRBV6-1 to TRBJ2-7; 7 bases align to TRBD1. CDR1 and CDR2 (germline): MNHNS, SASEGT. CDR3 length: 15 residues. V trimming: 7 bases; J trimming: 2 bases; junction bases outside the gene matches: 11. CDR3 coding DNA: TGTGCCAGCACCAAGCTGAGGGACAGCACCTACGAGCAGTACTTC. It yields the protein CASTKLRDSTYEQYF.

The chain is built from TRBV5-1 and TRBJ2-3; TRBD2 is a possible D gene (6 bases). The CDR3 is made up of 15 amino acids. Germline loops: CDR1 SGHRS, CDR2 YFSETQ. With 0 bases removed from V and 5 bases from J, the gap between germline ends came to 13 bases. The CDR3 DNA is TGCGCCAGCAGCTTGGGGCGGGGTTCGGTAGATACGCAGTATTTT. Amino acid sequence: CASSLGRGSVDTQYF.

This rearrangement joins TRBV19 to TRBJ2-3; a weak D match, TRBD1 (6 bases). V was pared by 4 bases and J by 4 bases, with 18 bases between. The CDR3 extends over 16 amino acids. CDR1 and CDR2 (germline): LNHDA, SQIVND (reference sequence). CDR3 loop: CASSTVQGSPSDTQYF. CDR3 nucleotides: TGTGCCAGTAGTACGGTACAGGGCTCTCCCTCAGATACGCAGTATTTT.

This clone was counted between two and nine times. CDR3: CASSLSGYPGYTF. As DNA, the CDR3 is TGTGCCAGCAGTTTATCGGGGTACCCTGGCTACACCTTC. The rearrangement joins TRBV28 to TRBJ1-2; D unresolved. CDR3 length: 13 residues. Germline loops: CDR1 MDHEN, CDR2 SYDVKM. Trimming stripped 1 base from V and 7 bases from J, with 10 bases between.

This clone was found once. V usage is TRBV5-1 and J usage is TRBJ1-1; D not certain. CDR3 size: 13 residues. CDR1 and CDR2 from the germline V gene are SGHRS and YFSETQ. V gave up 1 base and J gave up 3 bases, with 7 bases separating them. The CDR3 bases are TGCGCCAGCAGCTTGTTCGGGGACACTGAAGCTTTCTTT. Translated, it gives CASSLFGDTEAFF.